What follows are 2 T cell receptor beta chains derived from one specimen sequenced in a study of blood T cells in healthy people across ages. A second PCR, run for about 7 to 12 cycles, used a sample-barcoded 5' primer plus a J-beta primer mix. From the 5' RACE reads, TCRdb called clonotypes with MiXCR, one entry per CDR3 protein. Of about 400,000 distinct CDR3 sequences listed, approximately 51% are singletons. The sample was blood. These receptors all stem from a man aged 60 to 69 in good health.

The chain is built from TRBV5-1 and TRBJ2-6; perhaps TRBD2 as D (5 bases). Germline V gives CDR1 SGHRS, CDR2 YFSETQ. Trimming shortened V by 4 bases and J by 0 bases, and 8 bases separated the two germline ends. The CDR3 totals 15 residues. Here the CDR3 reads CASSLTSSGANVLTF. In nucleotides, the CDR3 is TGCGCCAGCAGCCTTACTAGCTCTGGGGCCAACGTCCTGACTTTC.

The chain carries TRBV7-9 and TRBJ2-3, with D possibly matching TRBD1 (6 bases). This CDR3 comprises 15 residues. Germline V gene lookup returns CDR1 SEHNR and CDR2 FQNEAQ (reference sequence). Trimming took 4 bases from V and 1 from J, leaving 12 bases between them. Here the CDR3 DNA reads TGTGCCAGCAGCTCCGCCGGACAGCGCACAGATACGCAGTATTTT. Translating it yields CASSSAGQRTDTQYF.